Given below is one T cell receptor (beta chain) in context. This CDR3 is also generated by other DNA sequences in the sample. The sample originates from a study of cytomegalovirus exposure and HLA in healthy donors. Per the germline V gene, CDR1 is SQVTM and CDR2 is ANQGSEA. This CDR3 comprises 12 residues. V shed 6 bases and J shed 2 bases, with 10 bases lying between them. The primer mix had 60 Vbeta and 13 Jbeta primers. TCRdb keeps only in-frame clones here, not all; method: immunoSEQ multiplex PCR. This sample carries about 170,000 clones, around 68% of them seen once, and the ten largest clones take 2.5% to 3.5%.

The clonotype was recovered from a man in his forties or fifties in good health and CMV-seronegative. The sequenced sample consisted of PBMCs. The chain links TRBV29-1 to TRBJ1-1; D might be TRBD1 (5 bases). CDR3 sequence (DNA): TGCAGCGTCCTGACAGCTAACACTGAAGCTTTCTTT. Translation gives CSVLTANTEAFF.